The 4 T cell receptor beta chains below come from one sample, sequenced in a study of early T cells in non-severe SARS-CoV-2 infection. TCRdb recomputed calls from the 5' RACE reads with MiXCR, one row per CDR3 protein. This sample has some 67,000 distinct CDR3 sequences; roughly 13% occur once, and the top ten carry about an eighth. Input material: whole blood. The receptor source for this set is an adult who was a healthcare worker with PCR-confirmed SARS-CoV-2 infection or an uninfected control (not recorded which).

In this sample, this clonotype turned up many times. The gene calls are TRBV6-2 or TRBV6-3 and TRBJ2-3; TRBD2 aligns across 7 bases. Germline assignment: CDR1 MNHEY and CDR2 SVGEGT. The V and J ends lost 4 bases and 6 bases, in that order; junction bases with no gene match: 1. The CDR3 loop spans 12 amino acids. The CDR3 here is CASSWGGDTQYF. The CDR3 DNA sequence: TGTGCCAGCAGTTGGGGGGGTGATACGCAGTATTTT.

In its sample, this clonotype was seen a few times. In nucleotides, the CDR3 is TGTGCCAGCAGTGCCAATGAAGTTATTGGAAACACCATATATTTT. Its translation is CASSANEVIGNTIYF. The V gene is TRBV2, the J gene TRBJ1-3, with unresolved D. The V end lost 4 bases, the J end lost 3 bases, and 13 bases lay between the germline ends. Germline V lookup: CDR1 SNHLY, CDR2 FYNNEI. The CDR3 sequence is 15 residues long. The full variable domain, in which reference TRBV2 and TRBJ1-3 provide the parts outside the CDR3, is EPEVTQTPSHQVTQMGQEVILRCVPISNHLYFYWYRQILGQKVEFLVSFYNNEISEKSEIFDDQFSVERPDGSNFTLKIRSTKLEDSAMYFCASSANEVIGNTIYFGEGSWLTVV.

The chain uses TRBV25-1 and TRBJ2-7, with no clear D. V shed 5 bases and J shed 0 bases, with 11 bases lying between them. Germline loops: CDR1 MGHDK, CDR2 SYGVNS. The CDR3 has 14 amino acids. Written as DNA, the CDR3 is TGTGCCAGCAGTAAGTTAGGGAACTCCTACGAGCAGTACTTC. Amino acids: CASSKLGNSYEQYF.

Ten or more counts support this clonotype. The rearrangement joins TRBV7-9 to TRBJ2-5, with 8 bases identical to TRBD2. The germline V gene has CDR1 SEHNR and CDR2 FQNEAQ (reference sequence). V trimming: 4 bases; J trimming: 5 bases; junction bases outside the gene matches: 9. This CDR3 contains 15 residues. CDR3: CASSYWTSLRETQYF. As DNA, the CDR3 is TGTGCCAGCAGCTACTGGACTAGCCTCCGGGAGACCCAGTACTTC.